The TCR beta chain under discussion was sequenced for a study of T-cell reconstitution after alpha-beta-depleted transplantation in children. Study outcomes and limitations: Newly generated T cells supplied most T-cell counts and diversity one year post-transplant. Several patients had high TCRbeta diversity at day 60; it came from surviving recipient T cells and thymic progenitors. Roughly two months post-transplant, alpha-beta T cells reportedly originated from several hundred graft clones that had expanded.

Unique molecular identifiers were built into the TCRbeta library. TCRdb itself ran the PCR reads through MiXCR, one entry per CDR3 protein. This sample has hundreds of thousands of distinct CDR3 sequences, with around 13% found just once. With regard to this clonotype: Its specificity is unknown.

V lost 6 bases, J lost 4 bases, and 11 bases stayed unmatched. This CDR3 comprises 16 residues. This specimen was PBMCs, taken before TCRalphabeta/CD19-depleted stem cell transplant. The J gene is TRBJ2-1, the V gene TRBV12-3 or TRBV12-4; 8 positions match TRBD2. The receptor was derived from a girl between 2 and 10 years old with congenital amegakaryocytic thrombocytopenia, due to receive a stem cell transplant. The DNA of the CDR3 is TGTGCCAGCAGAGCCCAGAGCGGGAGCGGGTACAATGAGCAGTTCTTC. Translating gives CASRAQSGSGYNEQFF.